This is a list of T cell receptor beta chains from one sample in a study of T cell responses to AZD1222 COVID-19 vaccine. Repertoires were generated with immunoSEQ multiplex PCR, while TCRdb's copy carries only in-frame clones and drops some. This table has some 140,000 clones, roughly 90% appearing once. The specimen comprised peripheral blood, sampled on day 0 of AZD1222 vaccination. All receptors derive from an adult in good health. Each CDR3 is given with its conserved first and last residue. Fields, in order: V gene, J gene, clone size, D gene, CDR3 DNA, CDR3 protein. A D gene is named only where the DNA matches it firmly. Not every row has a clone size; where given, it reads once, few, many or a size class.

V gene: TRBV27; J gene: TRBJ2-3; clone size: -; D gene: TRBD1; CDR3 DNA: TGTGCCAGCAGTTCCTGGACAGGGCCGAGGGATACGCAGTATTTT; CDR3 protein: CASSSWTGPRDTQYF
V gene: TRBV5-6; J gene: TRBJ1-2; clone size: once; D gene: TRBD1; CDR3 DNA: TGTGCCAGCAGCGTCCTTGGGCTGCGACAGGGAATCAACTATGGCTACACCTTC; CDR3 protein: CASSVLGLRQGINYGYTF
V gene: TRBV3-1/TRBV3-2; J gene: TRBJ2-7; clone size: -; D gene: TRBD2; CDR3 DNA: TGTGCCAGCAGCCGACAAGGAACTAGCGGGCCATACGAGCAGTACTTC; CDR3 protein: CASSRQGTSGPYEQYF
V gene: TRBV30; J gene: TRBJ1-5; clone size: once; D gene: -; CDR3 DNA: TGTGCCTGGAGTGCAGGGGCGGGCAATCAGCCCCAGCATTTT; CDR3 protein: CAWSAGAGNQPQHF
V gene: TRBV6-5; J gene: TRBJ1-4; clone size: -; D gene: -; CDR3 DNA: TGTGCCAGCAGTAACCCTCGGACTGGCAATGAAAAACTGTTTTTT; CDR3 protein: CASSNPRTGNEKLFF
V gene: TRBV19; J gene: TRBJ1-5; clone size: -; D gene: TRBD1; CDR3 DNA: TGTGCCAGTAGTACCGGAGGACAGGTCAGACAGCCCCAGCATTTT; CDR3 protein: CASSTGGQVRQPQHF
V gene: TRBV5-1; J gene: TRBJ2-1; clone size: few; D gene: -; CDR3 DNA: TGCGCCAGCAGTAGGTCCCTACAGGGCTACAATGAGCAGTTCTTC; CDR3 protein: CASSRSLQGYNEQFF
V gene: TRBV12-3/TRBV12-4; J gene: TRBJ2-1; clone size: -; D gene: -; CDR3 DNA: TGTGCCAGCAGTTTAATCCCATATGAGCAGTTCTTC; CDR3 protein: CASSLIPYEQFF
V gene: TRBV19; J gene: TRBJ1-3; clone size: -; D gene: -; CDR3 DNA: TGTGCCAGTAGTCAGCTGCGGGACGCTGGAAACACCATATATTTT; CDR3 protein: CASSQLRDAGNTIYF
V gene: TRBV19; J gene: TRBJ1-5; clone size: -; D gene: -; CDR3 DNA: TGTGCCAGTAGTATACCCCCTCCAGGGCCCCAGCATTTT; CDR3 protein: CASSIPPPGPQHF
V gene: TRBV11-3; J gene: TRBJ1-1; clone size: -; D gene: -; CDR3 DNA: TGTGCCAGCAGCCCAGCATTCGCAGGACCTTTCTTT; CDR3 protein: CASSPAFAGPFF
V gene: TRBV21-1; J gene: TRBJ1-2; clone size: -; D gene: -; CDR3 DNA: TGTGCCAGCAGCAGTTGGACAGGGGGTGTAGAGGGCTACACCTTC; CDR3 protein: CASSSWTGGVEGYTF
V gene: TRBV7-2; J gene: TRBJ2-2; clone size: -; D gene: TRBD1; CDR3 DNA: TGTGCCAGCGGCCAGGGACAGGTCACCGGGGAGCTGTTTTTT; CDR3 protein: CASGQGQVTGELFF
V gene: TRBV5-4; J gene: TRBJ1-6; clone size: -; D gene: -; CDR3 DNA: TGTGCCAGCAGCTTGGCCGGACTTAGGTATAATTCACCCCTCCACTTT; CDR3 protein: CASSLAGLRYNSPLHF
V gene: TRBV2; J gene: TRBJ2-4; clone size: -; D gene: -; CDR3 DNA: TGTGCCAGCAGTGAACGGCAGCCAAACATTCAGTACTTC; CDR3 protein: CASSERQPNIQYF
V gene: TRBV18; J gene: TRBJ1-5; clone size: -; D gene: -; CDR3 DNA: TGTGCCAGCTCACCAGGGGGCAATCAGCCCCAGCATTTT; CDR3 protein: CASSPGGNQPQHF
V gene: TRBV28; J gene: TRBJ1-2; clone size: -; D gene: TRBD1; CDR3 DNA: TGTGCCAGCAGCCAGGGGGGGACCAACTATGGCTACACCTTC; CDR3 protein: CASSQGGTNYGYTF
V gene: TRBV12-3/TRBV12-4; J gene: TRBJ2-1; clone size: -; D gene: -; CDR3 DNA: TGTGCCAGCGGGTCCAGGGTGATAAATGAGCAGTTCTTC; CDR3 protein: CASGSRVINEQFF
V gene: TRBV5-1; J gene: TRBJ1-4; clone size: -; D gene: -; CDR3 DNA: TGCGCCAGCAGCTTGGGTGCAGGGACTAATGAAAAACTGTTTTTT; CDR3 protein: CASSLGAGTNEKLFF
V gene: TRBV7-2; J gene: TRBJ1-3; clone size: -; D gene: TRBD1; CDR3 DNA: TGTGCCAGCAGCTACCGGGGACAGGGGCATAACACCATATATTTT; CDR3 protein: CASSYRGQGHNTIYF
V gene: TRBV5-1; J gene: TRBJ2-5; clone size: -; D gene: -; CDR3 DNA: TGCGCCAGCAGCTTGGTCCGGCCCATAGGGGAGACCCAGTACTTC; CDR3 protein: CASSLVRPIGETQYF
V gene: TRBV18; J gene: TRBJ2-2; clone size: few; D gene: -; CDR3 DNA: TGTGCCAGCTCTTCCTTTGAGGCCTTAGCGAACACCGGGGAGCTGTTTTTT; CDR3 protein: CASSSFEALANTGELFF
V gene: TRBV2; J gene: TRBJ1-1; clone size: -; D gene: TRBD1; CDR3 DNA: TGTGCCAGCAGTAATTATGGGACAGCAAACACTGAAGCTTTCTTT; CDR3 protein: CASSNYGTANTEAFF
V gene: TRBV6-2/TRBV6-3; J gene: TRBJ1-2; clone size: once; D gene: -; CDR3 DNA: TGTGCCAGCAGTTACTCGAGGCACTATGGCTACACCTTC; CDR3 protein: CASSYSRHYGYTF
V gene: TRBV6-6; J gene: TRBJ1-5; clone size: -; D gene: -; CDR3 DNA: TGTGCCAGCAACCTACCGACAGCGAATAGCAATCAGCCCCAGCATTTT; CDR3 protein: CASNLPTANSNQPQHF
V gene: TRBV12-3/TRBV12-4; J gene: TRBJ1-5; clone size: -; D gene: -; CDR3 DNA: TGTGCCAGCAGTCTGGGGGGAGATCAGCCCCAGCATTTT; CDR3 protein: CASSLGGDQPQHF
V gene: TRBV2; J gene: TRBJ1-6; clone size: -; D gene: -; CDR3 DNA: TGTGCCAGCCTAGGACGGAGGAATTCACCCCTCCACTTT; CDR3 protein: CASLGRRNSPLHF
V gene: TRBV7-2; J gene: TRBJ2-5; clone size: -; D gene: -; CDR3 DNA: TGTGCCAGCAGCTTAGTAGGGAGAGAGACCCAGTACTTC; CDR3 protein: CASSLVGRETQYF